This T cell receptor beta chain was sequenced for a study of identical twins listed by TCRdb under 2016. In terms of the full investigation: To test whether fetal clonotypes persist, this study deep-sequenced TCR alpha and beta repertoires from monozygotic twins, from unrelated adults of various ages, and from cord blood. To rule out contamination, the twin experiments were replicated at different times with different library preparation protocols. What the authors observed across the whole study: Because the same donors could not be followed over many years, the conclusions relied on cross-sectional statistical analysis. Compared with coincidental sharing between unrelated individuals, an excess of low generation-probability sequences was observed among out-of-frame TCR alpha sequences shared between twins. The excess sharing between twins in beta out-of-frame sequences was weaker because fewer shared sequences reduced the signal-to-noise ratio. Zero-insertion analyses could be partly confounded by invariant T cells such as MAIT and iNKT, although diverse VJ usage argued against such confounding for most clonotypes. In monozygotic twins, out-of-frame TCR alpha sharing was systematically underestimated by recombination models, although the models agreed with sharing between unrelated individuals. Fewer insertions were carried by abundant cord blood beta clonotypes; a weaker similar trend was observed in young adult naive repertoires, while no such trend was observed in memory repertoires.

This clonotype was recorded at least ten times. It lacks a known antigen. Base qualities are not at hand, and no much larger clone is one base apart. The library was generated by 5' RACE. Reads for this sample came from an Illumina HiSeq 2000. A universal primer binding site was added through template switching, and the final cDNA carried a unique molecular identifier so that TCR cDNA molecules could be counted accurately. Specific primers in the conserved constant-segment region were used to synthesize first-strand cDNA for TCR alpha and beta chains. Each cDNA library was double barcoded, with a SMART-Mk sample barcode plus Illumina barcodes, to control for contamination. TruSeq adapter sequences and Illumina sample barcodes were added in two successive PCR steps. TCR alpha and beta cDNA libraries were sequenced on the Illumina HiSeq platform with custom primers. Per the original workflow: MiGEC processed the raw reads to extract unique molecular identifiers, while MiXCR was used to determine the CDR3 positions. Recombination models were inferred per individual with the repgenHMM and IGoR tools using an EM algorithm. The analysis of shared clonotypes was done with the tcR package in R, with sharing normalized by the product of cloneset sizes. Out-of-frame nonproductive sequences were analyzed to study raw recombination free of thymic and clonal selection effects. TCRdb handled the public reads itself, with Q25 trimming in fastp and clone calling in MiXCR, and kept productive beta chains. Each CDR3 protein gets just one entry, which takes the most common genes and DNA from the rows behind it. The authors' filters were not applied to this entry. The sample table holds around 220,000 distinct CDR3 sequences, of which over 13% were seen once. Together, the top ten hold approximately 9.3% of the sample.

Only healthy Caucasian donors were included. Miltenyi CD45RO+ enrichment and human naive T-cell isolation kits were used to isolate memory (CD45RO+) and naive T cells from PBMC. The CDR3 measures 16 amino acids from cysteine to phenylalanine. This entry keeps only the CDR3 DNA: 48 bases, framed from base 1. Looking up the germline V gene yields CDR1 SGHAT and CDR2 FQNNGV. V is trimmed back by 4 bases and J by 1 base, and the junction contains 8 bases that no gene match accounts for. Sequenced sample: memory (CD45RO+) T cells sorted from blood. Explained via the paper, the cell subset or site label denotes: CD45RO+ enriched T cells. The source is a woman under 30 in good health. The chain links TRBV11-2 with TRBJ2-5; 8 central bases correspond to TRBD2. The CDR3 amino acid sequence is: CASSSRLAQIQETQYF. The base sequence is TGTGCCAGCAGCTCGAGACTAGCGCAAATCCAAGAGACCCAGTACTTC.